Given below is one T cell receptor (beta chain) in context. What it recognizes is unknown. The data are from a study of OX40 agonist ivuxolimab in advanced cancers. Turning to the study itself: Participants averaged approximately 60 years of age (range about 23 to 80) and were around 80% male. Having had anti-PD-1, anti-PD-L1 or anti-CTLA-4 therapy before was allowed, and approximately 40% had some.

The V gene's germline CDR1 is PRHDT and CDR2 FYEKMQ (reference sequence). V dropped 0 bases and J dropped 7 bases, with 15 bases sitting between them. There are 15 residues in the CDR3. The repertoire was sequenced with immunoSEQ multiplex PCR; TCRdb's copy has only in-frame clones and lacks some. The sample consists of 25,000 to 30,000 clones, around four fifths of them appearing once. Patients with autoimmune history or systemic immunosuppression were excluded. Findings of the study overall: CD8+ T cells were the subset that, on average, had more expanded clones than CD4+.

This TCR derives from an adult with an advanced solid tumor such as melanoma, head and neck, liver or kidney cancer. Sequencing was performed on CD4+ or CD8+ T cells sorted from blood, taken in a trial of the OX40 agonist ivuxolimab. This rearrangement joins TRBV13 to TRBJ1-2; a possible D gene is TRBD1 (5 bases). The CDR3 reads CASSLGLGTQGGYTF. For the CDR3, the DNA is TGTGCCAGCAGCTTAGGTTTAGGGACGCAAGGTGGCTACACCTTC.